These 23 T cell receptor beta chains originate from one sample sequenced in a study of T cell clonality in common variable immunodeficiency. These TCRs are of unknown antigen specificity. Study-wide results and caveats: In common variable immunodeficiency, TCR beta chains reportedly carried fewer deletions and N-nucleotide insertions.

Only in-frame clones appear in the TCRdb table, and some are missing; sequencing was by immunoSEQ multiplex PCR. The repertoire consists of roughly 39,000 clones, none detected only once. Sequenced material: peripheral blood mononuclear cells. The receptors originated from a human donor with common variable immunodeficiency.

This clone came up many times. The read finishes 3 residues shy of the CDR3 end, and the germline J gene is used to complete it. V and J are TRBV19 and TRBJ2-7; the match to TRBD2 covers 16 bases. The length of the CDR3 is 17 residues. Germline V gives CDR1 LNHDA, CDR2 SQIVND (reference sequence). Trimming cost V 4 bases and J 2 bases; bases outside gene matches: 5. CDR3 DNA (partial): TGTGCCAGTAGTAGAGGGACTAGCGGGAGGGCCGCCTACGAG. Protein product: CASSRGTSGRAAYE. The complete CDR3 protein is CASSRGTSGRAAYEQYF.

In this sample, this clone is medium-sized (0.01 to 0.1%). The read gets to within 3 residues of the CDR3 end, and the germline J gene fills in the rest. The chain carries TRBV5-1 and TRBJ2-6; D ambiguous. Germline CDR1 is SGHRS and CDR2 is YFSETQ. Deletions cut 0 bases from V and 4 bases from J, with 5 bases between. The CDR3 contains 14 residues. This CDR3 reads CASSLASGANVLTF. The sequenced part of the CDR3 DNA is TGCGCCAGCAGCTTGGCTTCCGGGGCCAACGTC. Combining the CDR3 with reference TRBV5-1 and TRBJ2-6 gives the whole variable domain KAGVTQTPRYLIKTRGQQVTLSCSPISGHRSVSWYQQTPGQGLQFLFEYFSETQRNKGNFPGRFSGRQFSNSRSEMNVSTLELGDSALYLCASSLASGANVLTFGAGSRLTVL.

This clone was detected only a few times. The CDR3 extends 3 residues past the end of the read, so its final part is completed from the germline J gene. The chain joins TRBV20-1 to TRBJ2-7, with 12 bases that match TRBD2. Germline V lookup: CDR1 DFQATT, CDR2 SNEGSKA (reference sequence). Trimming took 3 bases from V and 3 from J; bases not matched to a gene: 15. CDR3 length equals 18 residues. The sequenced CDR3 bases are TGCAGTGCTAGTCCGGCGGGGGGGCTAGCGGGGGGGAACTACGAG. Translation gives CSASPAGGLAGGNYE. The full CDR3 protein reads CSASPAGGLAGGNYEQYF.

About this clone itself: The read terminates 3 residues before the CDR3 end, so the remaining end is supplied by the germline J gene. The chain carries TRBV6-2 or TRBV6-3 and TRBJ2-5; 9 nucleotides align to TRBD1. CDR1 is MNHEY, CDR2 SVGEGT, per germline. Trimming removed 6 bases from V and 0 bases from J; junction bases left unmatched: 11. The CDR3 is 17 residues long. CDR3 protein: CASRTGTGTKYQETQYF. The sequenced part of the CDR3 DNA is TGTGCCAGCAGGACCGGGACAGGGACGAAGTACCAAGAGACC.

About this clone: The sequenced fragment ends 3 residues before the CDR3 boundary, so the rest is inferred from the germline J gene. The chain uses TRBV2 and TRBJ2-5; D uncertain. This CDR3 contains 12 residues. Germline CDR1 reads SNHLY; CDR2 reads FYNNEI. Trimming removed 0 bases from V and 3 bases from J, with 2 bases in between. The CDR3 loop reads CASSEAKETQYF. The sequenced part of the CDR3 DNA is TGTGCCAGCAGTGAAGCTAAAGAGACC.

This clone occurred many times. The CDR3 end is not reached by the read, which stops 3 residues before it; the germline J gene fills it in. The gene calls are TRBV10-1 and TRBJ2-5, with 11 bases identical to TRBD2. Germline V lookup: CDR1 WNHNN, CDR2 SYGVQD (reference sequence). With V trimmed by 0 bases and J by 2 bases, 2 bases remained unmatched. The CDR3 consists of 16 residues. CDR3 protein: CASSESTSGSQETQYF. CDR3 DNA, as far as it was read: TGCGCCAGCAGTGAGTCAACTAGCGGGAGTCAAGAGACC.

In this sample, this clone turned up many times. The CDR3 end lies 3 residues beyond the end of the read and is filled in from the germline J gene. The rearrangement joins TRBV10-3 to TRBJ2-1; TRBD1 matches 8 bases. The V and J ends lost 2 bases and 9 bases, in that order; junction bases with no gene match: 6. This CDR3 has 14 amino acids. Germline V CDR1 and CDR2: ENHRY, SYGVKD. CDR3 loop: CAISEPGQGGEQFF. The part of the CDR3 DNA that was read is TGTGCCATCAGTGAGCCCGGACAGGGCGGTGAG.

For this clone: The CDR3 extends 3 residues past the end of the read, so its final part is completed from the germline J gene. The chain recombines TRBV7-6 with TRBJ2-1; D is ambiguous. CDR1 and CDR2 (germline): SGHVS, FNYEAQ. This CDR3 has 13 residues. Between the trimmed V and J ends, which lost 1 base and 7 bases, there was a span of 8 bases. The CDR3 sequence: CASSLGHGNEQFF. CDR3 DNA, as far as it was read: TGTGCCAGCAGCTTAGGACATGGAAATGAG.

This clone has at least ten counts. Read data end 3 residues before the CDR3 end; the end is taken from the germline J gene. This rearrangement joins TRBV14 to TRBJ1-6, with a weak D call TRBD1 (6 bases). Deletions cut 4 bases from V and 7 bases from J, with 14 bases between. The CDR3 consists of 15 residues. From germline, CDR1 is SGHDN and CDR2 FVKESK. The CDR3 region is CASSPQGPSNSPLHF. The sequenced CDR3 bases are TGTGCCAGCAGCCCCCAGGGGCCCTCCAATTCACCC.

Remarks on this clone: The read is 3 residues too short to cover the CDR3 end, so that end is filled in from the germline J gene. V and J are TRBV5-5 and TRBJ2-5, with 7 bases identical to TRBD2. Germline V lookup: CDR1 SGHKS, CDR2 YYEKEE (reference sequence). V gave up 4 bases and J gave up 4 bases; unmatched junction bases: 7. This CDR3 has 14 residues. The CDR3 bases that were read are TGTGCCAGCAGCCCGATGACTAGCATAGAGACC. Translation: CASSPMTSIET. The complete CDR3 reads CASSPMTSIETQYF.

This clone occurred many times. The CDR3 end falls 3 residues outside the read, so it is completed with the germline J gene. The chain links TRBV20-1 to TRBJ2-7; 9 nucleotides agree with TRBD2. Germline CDR1 DFQATT, CDR2 SNEGSKA (reference sequence). With 6 bases clipped from V and 6 bases from J, the junction kept 12 bases outside the gene matches. The CDR3 contains 14 residues. The CDR3 reads CSATLGGRVIEQYF. The sequenced part of the CDR3 DNA is TGCAGTGCAACTCTCGGCGGGAGGGTAATCGAG.

There are a few counts of this clone. The read gets to within 3 residues of the CDR3 end, and the germline J gene fills in the rest. This chain uses TRBV7-6 with TRBJ2-2; TRBD2 might be the D (6 bases). Trimming cost V 6 bases and J 5 bases, with 25 bases left between them. Germline values: CDR1 SGHVS, CDR2 FNYEAQ. CDR3 size: 18 residues. The DNA read from the CDR3 is TGTGCCAGCAGTCTCACGTCTGGGCTGCGGGGAATTACCGGGGAG. Amino acids: CASSLTSGLRGITGE. The complete CDR3 protein is CASSLTSGLRGITGELFF.

Comments on this clone: The read halts 3 residues ahead of the CDR3 end, with the missing end drawn from the germline J gene. This chain links TRBV19 with TRBJ2-6, with D unresolved. The germline CDR1 and CDR2 sequences are LNHDA and SQIVND (reference sequence). The CDR3 contains 11 residues. Between the trimmed V and J ends, which lost 8 bases and 6 bases, there was a span of 5 bases. CDR3 loop: CASRLANVLTF. CDR3 DNA, as far as it was read: TGTGCCAGTCGTCTGGCCAACGTC.

This clone was recorded a few times. The sequenced part of the CDR3 DNA is TGCAGTGCTAGAGATACGGGGTCGGACTATGGC. Amino acids: CSARDTGSDYG. The entire CDR3 protein is CSARDTGSDYGYTF. The chain has TRBV20-1 and TRBJ1-2; D not certain. The read comes to an end 3 residues before the CDR3 does, leaving the germline J gene to fill in the end. This CDR3 is 14 amino acids long. Germline-derived CDR1 and CDR2 are DFQATT and SNEGSKA (reference sequence). V dropped 0 bases and J dropped 3 bases, with 11 bases sitting between them.

Comment on this clone: The read comes to an end 3 residues before the CDR3 does, leaving the germline J gene to fill in the end. This chain uses TRBV19 with TRBJ1-1; D ambiguous. Per germline, CDR1 LNHDA and CDR2 SQIVND (reference sequence). Trimming cost V 2 bases and J 2 bases, with 6 bases left between them. This CDR3 has 13 amino acids. Incomplete CDR3 DNA: TGTGCCAGTAGTATACAGGATAACACTGAA. It yields the protein CASSIQDNTE. The entire CDR3 sequence reads CASSIQDNTEAFF.

In its sample, this clone was seen many times. The read halts 3 residues ahead of the CDR3 end, with the missing end drawn from the germline J gene. The V call is TRBV29-1, the J call TRBJ1-2, with D perhaps matching TRBD1 (6 bases). V shed 2 bases and J shed 7 bases, with 17 bases lying between them. CDR1 SQVTM and CDR2 ANQGSEA come from the germline V gene. This CDR3 is built from 14 residues. The chain's CDR3 is CSVELGVGGAGYTF. CDR3 DNA (partial): TGCAGCGTTGAACTAGGGGTCGGGGGGGCTGGC.

Details on this clone: The CDR3 end falls 3 residues outside the read, so it is completed with the germline J gene. The rearrangement uses TRBV6-2 or TRBV6-3 and TRBJ2-7; D is uncertain. The CDR3 has 13 amino acids. The germline V and J ends were trimmed by 7 bases and 2 bases, with 12 bases remaining between them. Germline values: CDR1 MNHEY, CDR2 SVGEGT. CDR3 DNA, as far as it was read: TGTGCCAGCAAAGCCCCCGACACCTACGAG. Its protein is CASKAPDTYE. The full CDR3 sequence reads CASKAPDTYEQYF.

There are a few counts of this clone. Coverage ceases 3 residues before the CDR3 finishes, and the germline J gene fills in the end. The chain is built from TRBV5-3 and TRBJ2-7; 7 nucleotides agree with TRBD1. TRBV5-3 is assigned to the ORF class and has an uncertain function. This CDR3 has 15 amino acids. With 4 bases clipped from V and 0 bases from J, the junction kept 7 bases outside the gene matches. The CDR3 here is CARSGDRESSYEQYF. CDR3 DNA, as far as it was read: TGTGCCAGAAGCGGCGACAGGGAGAGCTCCTACGAG.

This clone was seen a few times. The read falls 3 residues short of the CDR3 end, and the missing part is taken from the germline J gene. The V and J genes are TRBV30 and TRBJ2-7, with 12 nucleotides matching TRBD2. With 3 bases clipped from V and 6 bases from J, the junction kept 6 bases outside the gene matches. There are 14 residues in the CDR3. CDR1 is GTSNPN, CDR2 SVGIG, per germline (reference sequence). Partial CDR3 DNA: TGTGCCTGGAGGCTCGGACTAGCGGGGAGCGAG. Its protein product is CAWRLGLAGSE. The full CDR3 reads CAWRLGLAGSEQYF. Complete variable domain (other parts from reference TRBV30 and TRBJ2-7): SQTIHQWPATLVQPVGSPLSLECTVEGTSNPNLYWYRQAAGRGLQLLFYSVGIGQISSEVPQNLSASRPQDRQFILSSKKLLLSDSGFYLCAWRLGLAGSEQYFGPGTRLTVT.

This clone was detected many times. The read stops 3 residues short of the end of the CDR3; the missing end is completed from the germline J gene. This chain uses TRBV18 with TRBJ1-1, with unresolved D. V shed 0 bases and J shed 2 bases, with 10 bases lying between them. The CDR3 loop spans 15 amino acids. Germline V gives CDR1 KGHSH, CDR2 LQKENI. This CDR3 is CASSPPRTVNTEAFF. The part of the CDR3 DNA that was read is TGTGCCAGCTCACCACCGCGCACAGTTAACACTGAA.

This clone was recorded many times. The read stops 3 residues short of the end of the CDR3; the missing end is completed from the germline J gene. J is TRBJ1-4 and V is TRBV15; 10 bases align to TRBD1. J was trimmed by 8 bases and V by 3 bases; bases with no gene match: 6. In germline, CDR1 is LNHNV, CDR2 YYDKDF (reference sequence). CDR3 length equals 15 residues. The part of the CDR3 DNA that was read is TGTGCCACCAGCAGGTCGGGGACAGGGGCCGAAAAA. Its translation is CATSRSGTGAEK. The entire CDR3 protein is CATSRSGTGAEKLFF.

This clone was counted ten times or more. From the germline J gene comes the end of the CDR3, since the read stops 3 residues before it. V is TRBV29-1 and J is TRBJ2-2, with 7 bases matching TRBD1. Germline values: CDR1 SQVTM, CDR2 ANQGSEA. After removal of 6 bases from V and 4 bases from J, the junction contained 5 bases not matched to a gene. This CDR3 comprises 13 residues. The CDR3 loop is CSVGQESTGELFF. The DNA read from the CDR3 is TGCAGCGTAGGACAGGAATCCACCGGGGAG.

Regarding this clone: The read ends 3 residues early relative to the CDR3; the germline J gene fills the gap. The V gene is TRBV6-2 or TRBV6-3, the J gene TRBJ2-5; 10 bases align to TRBD2. V trimming: 10 bases; J trimming: 5 bases; junction bases outside the gene matches: 13. The germline V gene has CDR1 MNHEY and CDR2 SVGEGT. There are 15 residues in the CDR3. The CDR3 loop is CATDPSSGGIETQYF. Incomplete CDR3 DNA: TGTGCCACCGACCCGTCTAGCGGGGGTATTGAGACC.